By sample share, the clone carrying this T cell receptor beta chain is medium-sized (0.01 to 0.1%). What it binds is not known. The entry originates in a study of spatial heterogeneity in lung cancer. Background on the study: More beta-chain than alpha-chain sequences were consistently detected. Study-level findings and limits: Intratumoral expanded alpha and beta TCR counts were found to track tumor mutation counts. Sequencing reached an estimated coverage of tumor T cells that was only around 7% for alpha chains and around 14% for beta chains.

Documented time point: sample taken at primary tumor resection. Samples were donated by 72 untreated early-stage non-small cell lung cancer patients. TCRdb processed the 5' RACE reads anew with MiXCR; each CDR3 protein has one entry. The table has some 1,300 distinct CDR3 sequences, approximately 5% seen once; the top ten hold approximately 12%. Germline CDR1 DFQATT, CDR2 SNEGSKA (reference sequence). Between the trimmed V and J ends, which lost 5 bases and 6 bases, there was a span of 11 bases. The CDR3 length is 11 residues. The source material was lung tumor tissue, sampled at surgery. The V and J genes are TRBV20-1 and TRBJ2-7; D is ambiguous. This clonotype originated in a male donor with early-stage non-small cell lung cancer. In DNA, the CDR3 is TGCAGTGCTGTTAGTGGGTTCGAGCAGTACTTC. Translated, it gives CSAVSGFEQYF.